Shown below are 27 T cell receptor beta chains from a single sample sequenced in a study of T cells after yellow fever vaccination. TCRdb reprocessed the 5' RACE reads with MiXCR, giving one entry per CDR3 protein. The sample has more than 45,000 distinct CDR3 sequences, 4.5% to 6% seen once. Material: PBMCs, either bulk or a sorted T-cell subset (CD4+, CD8+, memory, or dextramer-sorted; not recorded which), obtained on the day of the yellow fever booster vaccination. The receptors stem from a man aged 18 to 29 who received the YFV17D yellow fever vaccine.

V gene TRBV5-1 combines with J gene TRBJ2-1; 10 nucleotides match TRBD2. Germline V CDR1 and CDR2: SGHRS, YFSETQ. J lost 8 bases, V lost 0 bases, and 5 bases had no gene match. The CDR3 consists of 15 residues. CDR3 in amino acids: CASSLAGTSVDEQFF. In DNA form, the CDR3 reads TGCGCCAGCAGCTTGGCGGGGACTAGCGTGGATGAGCAGTTCTTC.

This clonotype was found many times. The V call is TRBV4-3, the J call TRBJ2-1; the D is unclear. From germline, CDR1 is LGHNA and CDR2 YSLEER. The CDR3 extends over 13 amino acids. V was shortened by 1 base and J by 6 bases, with 7 bases between the two germline ends. CDR3 sequence (DNA): TGCGCCAGCAGCCAAGGGCTGATCAATGAGCAGTTCTTC. Protein: CASSQGLINEQFF.

This clonotype was found a few times. The CDR3 sequence: CASSFKAGHGEMGNQPQHF. CDR3 DNA sequence: TGTGCCAGCAGTTTTAAGGCGGGGCATGGGGAAATGGGAAATCAGCCCCAGCATTTT. The J gene is TRBJ1-5, the V gene TRBV6-6; perhaps TRBD1 as D (5 bases). Trimming removed 4 bases from V and 4 bases from J, with 26 bases in between. Germline loops: CDR1 MNHNY, CDR2 SVGAGI (reference sequence). This CDR3 is built from 19 residues.

J is TRBJ2-7 and V is TRBV11-1, with TRBD1 matching 8 bases. The V gene end was trimmed by 5 bases and the J gene end by 4 bases; junction bases not matched to a gene: 10. Germline lookup yields CDR1 SGHAT and CDR2 FQDESV (reference sequence). This CDR3 spans 15 amino acids. DNA of the CDR3: TGTGCCAGCAGCCCCGATGGACAGGGTCGGTACGAGCAGTACTTC. It encodes CASSPDGQGRYEQYF.

This clonotype was seen many times. This chain joins TRBV7-2 and TRBJ2-7; maybe TRBD1 (5 bases). The CDR3 spans 13 residues. V lost 3 bases to trimming and J lost 6 bases, with 12 bases between them. CDR1 is SGHTA and CDR2 is FQGNSA in the germline V gene. CDR3 loop: CASSFWQGFEQYV. The CDR3 DNA reads TGTGCCAGCAGCTTTTGGCAGGGTTTCGAGCAGTACGTC.

This clonotype was seen at least ten times. The chain links TRBV29-1 to TRBJ1-2; D ambiguous. Per germline, CDR1 SQVTM and CDR2 ANQGSEA. V shed 3 bases and J shed 5 bases, with 7 bases lying between them. This CDR3 region has 11 residues. CDR3 coding DNA: TGCAGCGTTGATGACCAGTATGGCTACACCTTC. It codes for CSVDDQYGYTF. Drawing the rest from reference TRBV29-1 and TRBJ1-2, the complete variable domain is SAVISQKPSRDICQRGTSLTIQCQVDSQVTMMFWYRQQPGQSLTLIATANQGSEATYESGFVIDKFPISRPNLTFSTLTVSNMSPEDSSIYLCSVDDQYGYTFGSGTRLTVV.

This clonotype showed up many times. The chain combines TRBV4-1 with TRBJ2-5; possibly TRBD1 for D (6 bases). Trimming removed 2 bases from V and 3 bases from J, with 10 bases in between. This CDR3 region has 14 residues. Germline CDR1 reads MGHRA; CDR2 reads YSYEKL. The CDR3 sequence is CASSQFHREETQYF. CDR3 coding DNA: TGCGCCAGCAGCCAATTTCACAGGGAAGAGACCCAGTACTTC.

This clonotype was detected ten times or more. The V gene is TRBV18, the J gene TRBJ2-7, with TRBD2 matching 11 bases. The V segment lost 5 bases and the J segment 6 bases; nucleotides outside the gene matches: 3. The length of the CDR3 is 13 residues. Germline V gene sequence: CDR1 KGHSH, CDR2 LQKENI. DNA of the CDR3: TGTGCCAGCTCATTGGGACTAGCGGCCGAGCAGTACGTC. Protein product: CASSLGLAAEQYV.

This clonotype was detected ten times or more. The chain is built from TRBV7-2 and TRBJ1-2; D might be TRBD1 (6 bases). Germline loops: CDR1 SGHTA, CDR2 FQGNSA. V lost 5 bases and J 5 bases, leaving 15 bases between the germline ends. The length of the CDR3 is 14 residues. CDR3 sequence (DNA): TGTGCCAGCAGCCTACGGACAGTTATTTATGGCTACACCTTC. Translating gives CASSLRTVIYGYTF.

This clonotype was detected a few times. The rearrangement links TRBV29-1 to TRBJ2-3; a weak D match, TRBD2 (6 bases). Germline V gives CDR1 SQVTM, CDR2 ANQGSEA. Trimming took off 1 base at V and 10 bases at J, with 24 bases between the two ends. This CDR3 is built from 16 residues. The CDR3 loop is CSVEGMELAPLGAQYF. CDR3 nucleotide sequence: TGCAGCGTTGAAGGGATGGAGCTAGCGCCCTTGGGGGCGCAGTATTTT.

The table lists this clonotype with a few counts. V usage is TRBV7-9 and J usage is TRBJ2-2; D tentatively reads TRBD1 or TRBD2 (5 bases each). This CDR3 is 14 amino acids long. Germline-derived CDR1 and CDR2 are SEHNR and FQNEAQ (reference sequence). With 4 bases removed from V and 1 base from J, the gap between germline ends came to 7 bases. DNA of the CDR3: TGTGCCAGCAGCTCGAGGGGGAACACCGGGGAGCTGTTTTTT. Amino acid sequence: CASSSRGNTGELFF.

This clonotype was detected a few times. The chain employs TRBV19 and TRBJ2-1; D is tentatively TRBD1 or TRBD2 (6 bases each). Trimming cost V 6 bases and J 10 bases, with 13 bases left between them. The CDR3 extends over 12 amino acids. The germline V gene encodes CDR1 LNHDA and CDR2 SQIVND (reference sequence). The CDR3 protein is CASREGVAEQFF. CDR3 in DNA: TGTGCCAGTAGGGAGGGGGTGGCGGAGCAGTTCTTC.

This clonotype was seen ten or more times. V usage is TRBV9 and J usage is TRBJ2-1, with 14 positions matching TRBD2. Germline CDR1 reads SGDLS; CDR2 reads YYNGEE. The ends lost 0 bases at V and 4 bases at J; junction bases unmatched: 0. The CDR3 spans 16 residues. CDR3: CASSVGTSGGYNEQFF. CDR3 sequence (DNA): TGTGCCAGCAGCGTAGGGACTAGCGGGGGGTACAATGAGCAGTTCTTC.

The rearrangement joins TRBV3-1 to TRBJ1-2, with D perhaps TRBD1 (5 bases). The CDR3 runs 15 residues. Looked up from germline, CDR1 is LGHDT and CDR2 is YNNKEL (reference sequence). With 3 bases removed from V and 9 bases from J, the gap between germline ends came to 20 bases. CDR3 loop: CASSQDLGRVDSYTF. The CDR3 DNA sequence: TGTGCCAGCAGCCAGGATCTTGGCAGGGTTGATAGCTACACCTTC.

This clonotype occurred a few times. The chain joins TRBV19 to TRBJ1-5, with 7 bases identical to TRBD1. CDR1 is LNHDA and CDR2 is SQIVND in the germline V gene (reference sequence). The CDR3 runs 16 residues. J was trimmed by 1 base and V by 7 bases; bases with no gene match: 10. CDR3 nucleotide sequence: TGTGCCAGTACCAACAGGGGAGGGGGAAGCAATCAGCCCCAGCATTTT. Translation gives CASTNRGGGSNQPQHF.

This clonotype was seen at least ten times. This chain uses TRBV6-6 with TRBJ2-3; no reliable D call. There are 14 residues in the CDR3. Trimming took 7 bases from V and 10 from J, leaving 21 bases between them. Per the germline V gene, CDR1 is MNHNY and CDR2 is SVGAGI (reference sequence). The CDR3 coding sequence is TGTGCCAGCACCGAAGGACCCCGAGATGCGCCGCAGTATTTT. Translation: CASTEGPRDAPQYF.

The V call is TRBV28, the J call TRBJ1-4; D uncertain. The CDR3 is 13 residues long. V lost 2 bases, J lost 4 bases, and 5 bases lay in between. Germline V lookup: CDR1 MDHEN, CDR2 SYDVKM. This chain's CDR3 is CASSLGINEKLFF. The CDR3 DNA is TGTGCCAGCAGTTTAGGCATTAATGAAAAACTGTTTTTT.

This chain links TRBV12-3 or TRBV12-4 with TRBJ2-2, with a tentative D call TRBD2 (6 bases). The ends were cut back, 4 bases at V and 0 bases at J, with 9 bases in the middle. This CDR3 is 15 amino acids long. The CDR3 reads CASSWRGANTGELFF. The CDR3 DNA follows: TGTGCCAGCAGTTGGAGGGGCGCGAACACCGGGGAGCTGTTTTTT.

This chain connects TRBV3-2 to TRBJ2-3; the listed D gene, TRBD1, was not tested against the DNA. TRBV3-2 constitutes a pseudogene. The CDR3 is 17 amino acids. The CDR3 DNA reads as TGTGCCAGCAGCCAACACCTCGGGACAGGGGGAGCCGATACGCAGTATTTT. Encoded protein: CASSQHLGTGGADTQYF.

Ten or more counts support this clonotype. This chain joins TRBV5-1 and TRBJ2-2; no clear D gene. V was clipped by 5 bases and J by 7 bases, with 9 bases between them. Germline V gene sequence: CDR1 SGHRS, CDR2 YFSETQ. CDR3 length: 12 amino acids. The CDR3 DNA is TGCGCCAGCAGGGGTTTCATCGGGGAGCTGTTTTTT. As protein: CASRGFIGELFF.

With respect to this clonotype: A read error may explain this, as a much larger clone is one base away. The chain has TRBV11-2 and TRBJ2-5; 8 positions agree with TRBD2. Germline V lookup: CDR1 SGHAT, CDR2 FQNNGV. The CDR3 extends over 17 amino acids. CDR3 loop: CASSRTRLRGDQETHYF. The CDR3 DNA sequence: TGTGCCAGCAGCCGGACACGGTTGCGGGGGGACCAAGAGACCCACTACTTC.

Many counts were recorded for this clonotype. The chain couples TRBV10-2 to TRBJ1-1; possible D gene TRBD1, 6 bases. The V and J ends lost 6 bases and 3 bases respectively, with 14 bases between them. Germline V gene sequence: CDR1 WSHSY, CDR2 SAAADI. This CDR3 is 14 amino acids long. CDR3 residues: CASRSRQDHTEAFF. CDR3 bases: TGCGCCAGCAGATCCCGACAGGATCACACTGAAGCTTTCTTT.

This clonotype was counted at least ten times. V is TRBV5-1 and J is TRBJ2-5; possible D gene TRBD1, 5 bases. Germline V lookup: CDR1 SGHRS, CDR2 YFSETQ. Trimming left V 3 bases short and J 1 base short, with 13 bases between. The CDR3 spans 15 residues. For the CDR3, the DNA is TGCGCCAGCAGCTCAGGGCAGAGTTCCCAAGAGACCCAGTACTTC. This translates into CASSSGQSSQETQYF.

V usage is TRBV5-6 and J usage is TRBJ2-3; TRBD1 aligns across 7 bases. CDR1 SGHDT and CDR2 YYEEEE come from the germline V gene. V gave up 6 bases and J gave up 3 bases; unmatched junction bases: 10. CDR3 size: 15 residues. DNA for the CDR3: TGTGCCAGCATCTCTAGGGGGCGGTGGACAGATACGCAGTATTTT. Its protein product is CASISRGRWTDTQYF.

This clonotype was seen repeatedly, ten times or more. CDR3 amino acids: CASSQAYLLLGEQYV. The DNA of the CDR3 is TGCGCCAGCAGTCAAGCGTATTTGCTCCTGGGCGAGCAGTACGTC. The chain combines TRBV23-1 with TRBJ2-7; D not resolved. TRBV23-1 is an ORF; its function is uncertain. CDR3 length: 15 amino acids. Trimming cost V 2 bases and J 6 bases, with 17 bases left between them.

This clonotype was picked up many times. The V call is TRBV20-1, the J call TRBJ1-2, with D possibly TRBD1 on 6 matching bases. This CDR3 has 14 residues. Trimming cost V 1 base and J 0 bases, with 9 bases left between them. In germline, CDR1 is DFQATT, CDR2 SNEGSKA (reference sequence). CDR3 loop: CSARVQGTNYGYTF. CDR3 bases: TGCAGTGCTAGAGTTCAGGGGACTAACTATGGCTACACCTTC.

There are many counts of this clonotype. The CDR3 region is CASSQDPRTSGETQYF. Here the CDR3 DNA reads TGCGCCAGCAGCCAAGACCCACGTACTAGCGGGGAGACCCAGTACTTC. The rearrangement joins TRBV4-3 to TRBJ2-5; TRBD2 agrees at 9 bases. Germline V lookup: CDR1 LGHNA, CDR2 YSLEER. This CDR3 region has 16 residues. Trimming at V came to 0 bases and at J to 5 bases, leaving 7 bases not matched to a gene.